This passage covers 25 T cell receptor beta chains from one sample sequenced in a study of blood T cell repertoires in COVID-19. The protocol was immunoSEQ multiplex PCR, while the TCRdb copy is restricted to in-frame clones and leaves out a portion. Here the sample spans 120,000 to 150,000 clones, about nine tenths being singletons. The source material was PBMCs or T cells enriched from blood (not recorded which). All receptors come from a woman between 40 and 50 years old who had been exposed to COVID-19.

The chain couples TRBV5-1 to TRBJ2-5; weak D call: TRBD1 (6 bases). CDR3 length: 14 residues. Trimming took 4 bases from V and 2 from J, leaving 12 bases between them. Per the germline V gene, CDR1 is SGHRS and CDR2 is YFSETQ. Written as DNA, the CDR3 is TGCGCCAGCAGCATAGGAGGACAGCAAGAGACCCAGTACTTC. It translates to CASSIGGQQETQYF.

The chain has TRBV2 and TRBJ2-7; D is ambiguous. The CDR3 contains 10 residues. The V gene lost 6 bases and the J gene lost 2 bases, with 2 bases spanning the gap. Germline CDR1 SNHLY, CDR2 FYNNEI. The CDR3 coding sequence is TGTGCCAGCAGCACCTACGAGCAGTACTTC. Translating it yields CASSTYEQYF.

The chain has TRBV9 and TRBJ2-1; 9 nucleotides match TRBD2. CDR3 size: 17 residues. V lost 4 bases and J lost 0; bases outside the gene matches: 8. CDR1 is SGDLS, CDR2 YYNGEE, per germline. This CDR3 is CASSPRLAVSSYNEQFF. In DNA, the CDR3 is TGTGCCAGCAGCCCAAGACTAGCGGTCTCCTCCTACAATGAGCAGTTCTTC.

The chain employs TRBV5-1 and TRBJ2-7; 8 bases map to TRBD2. This CDR3 contains 15 residues. The ends lost 4 bases at V and 0 bases at J; junction bases unmatched: 6. Germline loops: CDR1 SGHRS, CDR2 YFSETQ. CDR3 amino acids: CASSTTSGFSYEQYF. The DNA for the CDR3 is TGCGCCAGCAGCACCACTAGCGGTTTCTCCTACGAGCAGTACTTC.

A single count supports this clone. V usage is TRBV24-1 and J usage is TRBJ2-3; TRBD1 aligns across 9 bases. This CDR3 has 16 residues. V lost 4 bases to trimming and J lost 0 bases; unmatched junction nucleotides: 4. CDR1 and CDR2 (germline): KGHDR, SFDVKD. CDR3 DNA sequence: TGTGCCACCAGTGACCAGGGACAGGGCAGCACAGATACGCAGTATTTT. Protein: CATSDQGQGSTDTQYF.

The gene calls are TRBV5-3 and TRBJ2-7; D perhaps matches TRBD2 (5 bases). TRBV5-3 counts as an open reading frame of uncertain function. V gave up 4 bases and J gave up 5 bases, with 19 bases separating them. This CDR3 has 15 amino acids. The CDR3 loop reads CARSRSEGWCHEQYF. CDR3 bases: TGTGCCAGAAGCCGCAGCGAGGGTTGGTGCCACGAGCAGTACTTC.

The chain employs TRBV18 and TRBJ1-1, with TRBD1 identical over 10 bases. V shed 3 bases, J shed 4 bases, and the junction held 8 bases outside the gene matches. The CDR3 spans 16 residues. Germline V gene data show CDR1 as KGHSH and CDR2 as LQKENI. CDR3 DNA sequence: TGTGCCAGCTCACCCTCTGTATGGACAGGGGGCACTGAAGCTTTCTTT. Translating gives CASSPSVWTGGTEAFF.

The J gene is TRBJ2-1, the V gene TRBV7-6; 7 nucleotides match TRBD2. The CDR3 length is 13 residues. V trimming: 4 bases; J trimming: 10 bases; junction bases outside the gene matches: 7. CDR1 and CDR2 (germline): SGHVS, FNYEAQ. For the CDR3, the DNA is TGTGCCAGCAGCTCCAGACTAGCAGGGGAGCAGTTCTTC. Its translation is CASSSRLAGEQFF.

V gene TRBV27 combines with J gene TRBJ1-1, with 9 nucleotides matching TRBD1. Germline CDR1 reads MNHEY; CDR2 reads SMNVEV (reference sequence). CDR3 length equals 15 residues. Trimming removed 5 bases from V and 4 bases from J; junction bases left unmatched: 8. This CDR3 is CASSPYRGRGTEAFF. DNA for the CDR3: TGTGCCAGCAGTCCATACAGGGGGCGCGGCACTGAAGCTTTCTTT.

The chain carries TRBV3-1 (or the pseudogene TRBV3-2) and TRBJ2-1; D ambiguous. In germline, CDR1 is LGHDT, CDR2 YNNKEL (reference sequence). The V gene lost 3 bases and the J gene lost 8 bases, with 8 bases spanning the gap. The CDR3 length is 12 residues. The CDR3 here is CASSQGRYEQFF. CDR3 nucleotides: TGTGCCAGCAGCCAGGGCAGGTATGAGCAGTTCTTC.

Only one count was recorded for this clone. The rearrangement links TRBV19 to TRBJ1-3; no clear D. V lost 8 bases and J 0 bases, leaving 11 bases between the germline ends. The CDR3 extends over 14 amino acids. Germline CDR1 and CDR2: LNHDA and SQIVND (reference sequence). CDR3 DNA sequence: TGTGCCAGTCGTGGCCACAGCTCTGGAAACACCATATATTTT. Translation gives CASRGHSSGNTIYF.

The chain joins TRBV12-5 to TRBJ1-1; tentatively, D is TRBD1 (5 bases). V dropped 5 bases and J dropped 1 base, with 20 bases sitting between them. The germline V gene encodes CDR1 LGHNT and CDR2 FRNRAP. This CDR3 has 17 residues. CDR3 region: CASGPGGAGRGNTEAFF. CDR3 sequence (DNA): TGTGCTAGTGGTCCCGGGGGTGCGGGGCGGGGGAACACTGAAGCTTTCTTT.

This chain joins TRBV27 and TRBJ2-1; 10 bases agree with TRBD1. The CDR3 loop spans 16 amino acids. The trim removed 6 bases at V and 6 bases at J, leaving 11 bases unmatched. CDR1 and CDR2 from the germline V gene are MNHEY and SMNVEV (reference sequence). CDR3 in amino acids: CASSGAGTGERNEQFF. CDR3 bases: TGTGCCAGCAGCGGCGCCGGGACAGGGGAGCGCAATGAGCAGTTCTTC.

This sequence joins TRBV7-9 and TRBJ2-7; perhaps TRBD2 as D (6 bases). This CDR3 contains 16 residues. Germline-derived CDR1 and CDR2 are SEHNR and FQNEAQ (reference sequence). Trimming pared 1 base from V and 4 bases from J, leaving 17 bases between. This CDR3 reads CASSLGLPGVRYEQYF. CDR3 in DNA: TGTGCCAGCAGCTTAGGTCTGCCGGGGGTCAGATACGAGCAGTACTTC.

This clone was counted a single time. This chain connects TRBV19 to TRBJ1-3; the D gene is possibly TRBD1 (6 bases). V was trimmed by 3 bases and J by 3 bases, leaving 9 bases between them. The CDR3 spans 14 residues. The V gene's germline CDR1 is LNHDA and CDR2 SQIVND (reference sequence). This CDR3 is CASSITGFGNTIYF. The CDR3 DNA reads TGTGCCAGTAGTATCACAGGGTTTGGAAACACCATATATTTT.

The chain links TRBV9 to TRBJ1-1; D may be TRBD1 (6 bases). CDR1 and CDR2 (germline): SGDLS, YYNGEE. The CDR3 sequence is 16 residues long. With 2 bases removed from V and 1 base from J, the gap between germline ends came to 15 bases. The CDR3 protein is CASSVRGGSGNTEAFF. As DNA, the CDR3 is TGTGCCAGCAGCGTGCGCGGGGGCTCGGGGAACACTGAAGCTTTCTTT.

The V call is TRBV28, the J call TRBJ1-2; the match to TRBD1 covers 7 bases. The CDR3 covers 15 residues. Germline-derived CDR1 and CDR2 are MDHEN and SYDVKM. J lost 2 bases, V lost 5 bases, and 8 bases had no gene match. The CDR3 sequence is CASSETGTANYGYTF. Here the CDR3 DNA reads TGTGCCAGCAGTGAAACCGGGACAGCGAACTATGGCTACACCTTC.

The chain joins TRBV15 to TRBJ1-6, with D possibly matching TRBD1 (5 bases). This CDR3 has 17 amino acids. The germline V gene encodes CDR1 LNHNV and CDR2 YYDKDF (reference sequence). Trimming left V 3 bases short and J 10 bases short, with 22 bases between. The CDR3 loop is CATSRDLKRGSESPLHF. CDR3 sequence (DNA): TGTGCCACCAGCAGGGACCTCAAAAGGGGTTCGGAATCACCCCTCCACTTT.

The chain combines TRBV12-3 or TRBV12-4 with TRBJ2-1, with D uncertain. The CDR3 is 13 residues long. Trimming left V 5 bases short and J 5 bases short, with 10 bases between. The CDR3: CASSPAYDNEQFF. CDR3 sequence (DNA): TGTGCCAGCAGTCCTGCCTATGACAATGAGCAGTTCTTC.

The gene calls are TRBV19 and TRBJ1-2; D is uncertain. Looked up from germline, CDR1 is LNHDA and CDR2 is SQIVND (reference sequence). V was clipped by 0 bases and J by 5 bases, with 13 bases between them. The CDR3 runs to 15 residues. The CDR3 region has the DNA TGTGCCAGTAGTATAGATCTATTGTCCACTTATGGCTACACCTTC. It yields the protein CASSIDLLSTYGYTF.

The gene calls are TRBV25-1 and TRBJ1-1; perhaps TRBD1 as D (6 bases). This CDR3 comprises 12 residues. In germline, CDR1 is MGHDK, CDR2 SYGVNS. V dropped 6 bases and J dropped 7 bases, with 12 bases sitting between them. Here the CDR3 reads CASRPDSLEAFF. The DNA of the CDR3 is TGTGCCAGCAGACCGGACAGCCTTGAAGCTTTCTTT.

This rearrangement joins TRBV27 to TRBJ2-3; D is perhaps TRBD1 (6 bases). The CDR3 is made up of 14 amino acids. V dropped 3 bases and J dropped 5 bases, with 12 bases sitting between them. Germline values: CDR1 MNHEY, CDR2 SMNVEV (reference sequence). The DNA for the CDR3 is TGTGCCAGCAGTTTTTCGGACAGTCGAGATACGCAGTATTTT. This encodes CASSFSDSRDTQYF.

DNA of the CDR3: TGTGCCAGCAAATCAGACAGGGCCTCCTACGAGCAGTACTTC. As protein: CASKSDRASYEQYF. This chain joins TRBV6-5 and TRBJ2-7; 7 bases are a match to TRBD1. The CDR3 spans 14 residues. Germline trimming cut 7 bases from V and 0 bases from J; bases unmatched to any gene: 6. CDR1 is MNHEY and CDR2 is SVGAGI in the germline V gene.

This sequence joins TRBV28 and TRBJ2-5, with D maybe TRBD1 (6 bases). The CDR3 extends over 14 amino acids. The V gene lost 3 bases and the J gene lost 5 bases, with 13 bases spanning the gap. Germline values: CDR1 MDHEN, CDR2 SYDVKM. As DNA, the CDR3 is TGTGCCAGCAGTTTGACGACAGGCCTTGAGACCCAGTACTTC. Protein product: CASSLTTGLETQYF.

The J gene is TRBJ2-1, the V gene TRBV20-1; D gene unclear. CDR1 is DFQATT and CDR2 is SNEGSKA in the germline V gene (reference sequence). The CDR3 runs 10 residues. V lost 5 bases and J 5 bases, leaving 4 bases between the germline ends. Here the CDR3 reads CSAADNEQFF. The CDR3 nucleotides are TGCAGTGCTGCGGACAATGAGCAGTTCTTC.